One and the same sample provided the 25 T cell receptor beta chains below, sequenced in a study of blood T cell repertoires in COVID-19. Repertoires were generated with immunoSEQ multiplex PCR, while TCRdb's copy carries only in-frame clones and drops some. The data hold about 380,000 clones, with approximately 90% observed a single time. The sample taken for sequencing was PBMCs or T cells enriched from blood (not recorded which). These TCRs come from a young woman who had recovered from COVID-19.

V usage is TRBV7-3 and J usage is TRBJ1-2, with 8 bases that match TRBD1. Germline-derived CDR1 and CDR2 are SGHTA and FQGTGA. The CDR3 is 14 residues long. V gave up 4 bases and J gave up 8 bases; unmatched junction bases: 9. The CDR3 loop reads CASSSTGGSYGYTF. CDR3 DNA: TGTGCCAGCAGCTCCACAGGGGGGTCCTACGGCTACACCTTC. Full variable domain (remainder filled in from reference TRBV7-3 and TRBJ1-2): GAGVSQTPSNKVTEKGKYVELRCDPISGHTALYWYRQSLGQGPEFLIYFQGTGAADDSGLPNDRFFAVRPEGSVSTLKIQRTERGDSAVYLCASSSTGGSYGYTFGSGTRLTVV.

The chain couples TRBV2 to TRBJ1-5, with no clear D. CDR1 is SNHLY, CDR2 FYNNEI, per germline. The CDR3 has 16 residues. The V and J ends lost 4 bases and 0 bases respectively, with 13 bases between them. The CDR3 here is CASSGMAFLSNQPQHF. The CDR3 DNA reads TGTGCCAGCAGTGGTATGGCCTTCCTTAGCAATCAGCCCCAGCATTTT.

The chain is built from TRBV25-1 and TRBJ1-6; no reliable D call. This CDR3 spans 14 amino acids. Germline CDR1 reads MGHDK; CDR2 reads SYGVNS. The V gene lost 2 bases and the J gene lost 4 bases, with 6 bases spanning the gap. The CDR3: CASSEVGYNSPLHF. The CDR3 nucleotides are TGTGCCAGCAGTGAAGTCGGTTATAATTCACCCCTCCACTTT.

The chain couples TRBV6-5 to TRBJ2-2; D gene unclear. V was pared by 4 bases and J by 0 bases, with 6 bases between. This CDR3 is 14 amino acids long. The germline gives CDR1 MNHEY, CDR2 SVGAGI. The chain's CDR3 is CASSSDANTGELFF. The CDR3 DNA reads TGTGCCAGCAGTTCAGATGCGAACACCGGGGAGCTGTTTTTT.

In this sample, this clone turned up a few times. This chain links TRBV29-1 with TRBJ2-3, with 8 bases aligning to TRBD2. Trimming took 6 bases from V and 5 from J; bases not matched to a gene: 4. Germline assignment: CDR1 SQVTM and CDR2 ANQGSEA. CDR3 length: 12 amino acids. The CDR3 DNA reads TGCAGCGTCTCGGGGGGGGAAGATACGCAGTATTTT. Its protein is CSVSGGEDTQYF.

The chain employs TRBV30 and TRBJ2-7, with 7 bases that match TRBD1. CDR3 length equals 12 residues. The germline CDR1 and CDR2 sequences are GTSNPN and SVGIG (reference sequence). The J segment lost 5 bases and the V segment lost 5 bases, leaving 6 bases of the junction unmatched. The CDR3 here is CAWSGGSNEQYF. CDR3 DNA: TGTGCCTGGTCAGGGGGATCCAACGAGCAGTACTTC. The variable domain in full, completed from reference TRBV30 and TRBJ2-7, reads SQTIHQWPATLVQPVGSPLSLECTVEGTSNPNLYWYRQAAGRGLQLLFYSVGIGQISSEVPQNLSASRPQDRQFILSSKKLLLSDSGFYLCAWSGGSNEQYFGPGTRLTVT.

The J gene is TRBJ2-5, the V gene TRBV27; tentative D call: TRBD2 (5 bases). Germline assignment: CDR1 MNHEY and CDR2 SMNVEV (reference sequence). V shed 5 bases and J shed 5 bases, with 12 bases lying between them. CDR3 length: 13 residues. The CDR3, as DNA: TGTGCCAGCAGTGCCAGGAGGACTGAGACCCAGTACTTC. Amino acids: CASSARRTETQYF.

The V and J genes are TRBV6-5 and TRBJ2-5; D may be TRBD2 (6 bases). V dropped 6 bases and J dropped 2 bases, with 10 bases sitting between them. CDR1 is MNHEY and CDR2 is SVGAGI in the germline V gene. The CDR3 is 13 residues long. The CDR3 is CASSGLSQETQYF. In DNA form, the CDR3 reads TGTGCCAGCAGCGGACTAAGTCAAGAGACCCAGTACTTC.

The chain employs TRBV2 and TRBJ2-7; no clear D gene. Per germline, CDR1 SNHLY and CDR2 FYNNEI. The CDR3 spans 15 residues. The V end was cut by 7 bases, the J end by 3 bases, with 19 bases between. The CDR3 loop is CASIDPAQENYEQYF. CDR3 bases: TGTGCCAGCATAGACCCCGCTCAGGAAAACTACGAGCAGTACTTC.

This rearrangement joins TRBV27 to TRBJ2-7, with no clear D. The V and J ends lost 4 bases and 2 bases respectively, with 9 bases between them. CDR1 and CDR2 from the germline V gene are MNHEY and SMNVEV (reference sequence). The CDR3 extends over 13 amino acids. Here the CDR3 reads CASSSARPYEQYF. The CDR3 DNA reads as TGTGCCAGCAGTTCTGCGCGCCCCTACGAGCAGTACTTC.

This clone occurred once. J is TRBJ1-1 and V is TRBV20-1; no reliable D call. V shed 6 bases and J shed 9 bases, with 11 bases lying between them. Germline V gene data show CDR1 as DFQATT and CDR2 as SNEGSKA (reference sequence). CDR3 size: 10 residues. CDR3 in DNA: TGCAGTGCAACTCAGGAAAAAGCTTTCTTT. This codes for CSATQEKAFF.

The gene calls are TRBV4-3 and TRBJ2-7, with D tentatively TRBD2 (6 bases). Germline V gene sequence: CDR1 LGHNA, CDR2 YSLEER. The CDR3 has 15 amino acids. Trimming pared 0 bases from V and 3 bases from J, leaving 12 bases between. CDR3 nucleotides: TGCGCCAGCAGCCAAGACTCTAGAGCGGGCTACGAGCAGTACTTC. It translates to CASSQDSRAGYEQYF.

This sequence joins TRBV7-2 and TRBJ2-5; 7 nucleotides match TRBD1. CDR1 and CDR2 from the germline V gene are SGHTA and FQGNSA. V dropped 1 base and J dropped 1; count of bases not matched to a gene: 3. The CDR3 contains 15 residues. The DNA of the CDR3 is TGTGCCAGCAGCTTAGGGCCAGGGGGCCAAGAGACCCAGTACTTC. It encodes CASSLGPGGQETQYF.

The genes are TRBV27 and TRBJ2-3; 15 nucleotides line up with TRBD2. V lost 8 bases to trimming and J lost 5 bases; unmatched junction nucleotides: 8. The CDR3 has 16 amino acids. Germline V lookup: CDR1 MNHEY, CDR2 SMNVEV (reference sequence). CDR3 nucleotide sequence: TGTGCCAGCGGATGGACTAGCGGGGGGGCAAAAGATACGCAGTATTTT. It encodes CASGWTSGGAKDTQYF.

This chain joins TRBV27 and TRBJ2-3; 9 bases align to TRBD1. The CDR3 consists of 15 residues. With 5 bases clipped from V and 3 bases from J, the junction kept 6 bases outside the gene matches. The germline CDR1 and CDR2 sequences are MNHEY and SMNVEV (reference sequence). The CDR3 nucleotides read TGTGCCAGCAGTCCCCGGACAGGGGCAACAGATACGCAGTATTTT. Its protein product is CASSPRTGATDTQYF.

The chain joins TRBV28 to TRBJ2-1, with TRBD2 identical over 12 bases. The CDR3 loop spans 19 amino acids. Looked up from germline, CDR1 is MDHEN and CDR2 is SYDVKM. V shed 4 bases, J shed 4 bases, and the junction held 14 bases outside the gene matches. CDR3 region: CASSSSGLAGGDFYNEQFF. DNA for the CDR3: TGTGCCAGCAGTTCCTCGGGACTAGCGGGCGGCGATTTTTACAATGAGCAGTTCTTC.

The V call is TRBV7-2, the J call TRBJ1-2; 9 bases agree with TRBD1. Germline V gene sequence: CDR1 SGHTA, CDR2 FQGNSA. V was clipped by 5 bases and J by 5 bases; unmatched bases: 3. The CDR3 sequence is 13 residues long. CDR3: CASSPTGGYGYTF. The CDR3 nucleotides read TGTGCCAGCAGCCCGACAGGGGGGTATGGCTACACCTTC.

J is TRBJ1-3 and V is TRBV27; 7 nucleotides align to TRBD1. CDR1 and CDR2 from the germline V gene are MNHEY and SMNVEV (reference sequence). V gave up 4 bases and J gave up 2 bases; unmatched junction bases: 11. The CDR3 has 17 amino acids. This CDR3 reads CASSSNPPGGPGNTIYF. CDR3 DNA sequence: TGTGCCAGCAGTTCCAACCCCCCAGGGGGTCCTGGAAACACCATATATTTT.

A word on this clone: Other DNA sequences from this sample encode an identical CDR3 as well. J is TRBJ2-7 and V is TRBV5-1; no definite D call. Per the germline V gene, CDR1 is SGHRS and CDR2 is YFSETQ. The CDR3 length is 14 residues. V dropped 0 bases and J dropped 2 bases, with 9 bases sitting between them. CDR3 loop: CASSLGATAYEQYF. The CDR3 nucleotides read TGCGCCAGCAGCTTGGGGGCAACCGCCTACGAGCAGTACTTC.

This chain connects TRBV7-8 to TRBJ1-2; 8 nucleotides agree with TRBD1. The CDR3 runs to 15 residues. V dropped 5 bases and J dropped 3; count of bases not matched to a gene: 8. Germline-derived CDR1 and CDR2 are SGHVS and FQNEAQ. The CDR3 DNA follows: TGTGCCAGCAGCCCTGGGCAGGGGGCTTACTATGGCTACACCTTC. Protein sequence: CASSPGQGAYYGYTF.

This chain connects TRBV2 to TRBJ1-6; 8 bases fit TRBD1. The CDR3 has 16 amino acids. Germline trimming cut 2 bases from V and 6 bases from J; bases unmatched to any gene: 6. Germline CDR1 reads SNHLY; CDR2 reads FYNNEI. The CDR3 nucleotides read TGTGCCAGCAGTGAAAGGGCAGGGGGCAGTAATTCACCCCTCCACTTT. Translating it yields CASSERAGGSNSPLHF.

The rearrangement links TRBV12-5 to TRBJ2-7; weak D call: TRBD2 (5 bases). This CDR3 has 12 residues. Germline V gene sequence: CDR1 LGHNT, CDR2 FRNRAP. The ends were cut back, 6 bases at V and 4 bases at J, with 10 bases in the middle. In DNA form, the CDR3 reads TGTGCTAGTGGGGGTGAGGGTTACGAGCAGTACTTC. Amino acids: CASGGEGYEQYF.

The sample holds one count of this clone. J is TRBJ1-2 and V is TRBV9; D is ambiguous. The V and J ends lost 3 bases and 2 bases respectively, with 14 bases between them. CDR1 and CDR2 from the germline V gene are SGDLS and YYNGEE. CDR3 length equals 15 residues. CDR3 residues: CASSANYGGNYGYTF. The CDR3 coding sequence is TGTGCCAGCAGCGCTAACTACGGCGGGAACTATGGCTACACCTTC.

V gene TRBV28 combines with J gene TRBJ2-2; 8 bases are shared with TRBD1. The trim removed 1 base at V and 6 bases at J, leaving 10 bases unmatched. CDR3 length: 17 residues. CDR1 is MDHEN, CDR2 SYDVKM, per germline. As DNA, the CDR3 is TGTGCCAGCAGTTTATCACACAGGGGGATGTCGGCCGGGGAGCTGTTTTTT. The encoded protein is CASSLSHRGMSAGELFF.

The DNA of the CDR3 is TGTGCCAGCTCTACGGGGGGCGCCGGGACAATCAATGAGCAGTTCTTC. It is translated as CASSTGGAGTINEQFF. The V and J genes are TRBV28 and TRBJ2-1; tentative D call: TRBD2 (7 bases). This CDR3 is 16 amino acids long. The V end was cut by 8 bases, the J end by 6 bases, with 23 bases between. The V gene's germline CDR1 is MDHEN and CDR2 SYDVKM.